These T cell receptor beta chains were read from a single sample in a study of early stage breast cancer tumors. Generated by immunoSEQ multiplex PCR, the TCRdb table keeps only in-frame clones and is missing some. This table holds approximately 33,000 clones, 60% to 80% found once. Material for sequencing was blood. The receptors stem from a person aged 40-50 years with breast cancer. The CDR3 runs from the conserved cysteine through the conserved F or W. The order of the fields is clone size, J gene, V gene, D gene, CDR3 DNA, CDR3 protein. D genes are given only for firm matches. Expanded clones get a size class; other rows say once, few or many, or leave the size out.

. | TRBJ2-5 | TRBV7-7 | TRBD1 | TGTGCCAGCAGCTCTGACAGGGAAGAGACCCAGTACTTC | CASSSDREETQYF
. | TRBJ2-3 | TRBV28 | TRBD2 | TGTGCCAGCAGTTCCCAAATAGCGGGGAAAAGCACAGATACGCAGTATTTT | CASSSQIAGKSTDTQYF
. | TRBJ1-4 | TRBV6-5 | . | TGTGCCAGCAGTCAACAAGCAACTAATGAAAAACTGTTTTTT | CASSQQATNEKLFF
. | TRBJ1-5 | TRBV30 | TRBD1 | TGTGCCTGGGGGACAGGGATAGAAGATCAGCCCCAGCATTTT | CAWGTGIEDQPQHF
. | TRBJ2-1 | TRBV4-3 | . | TGCGCCAGCAGCCCTATAGGGGACGAATACAATGAGCAGTTCTTC | CASSPIGDEYNEQFF
. | TRBJ2-5 | TRBV30 | . | TGTGCCTGGACCCCTTCCCGGGACAGGAGGGAGGGCCAGTACTTC | CAWTPSRDRREGQYF
. | TRBJ2-3 | TRBV4-1 | . | TGCGCCAGCAGCCAAGTGGATCTAGGGTTTATTCGGGCGGATACGCAGTATTTT | CASSQVDLGFIRADTQYF
. | TRBJ2-3 | TRBV15 | . | TGTGCCACCAGCCAACCCGAGGAGGCCCCCGCCTATACGCAGTATTTT | CATSQPEEAPAYTQYF
. | TRBJ2-1 | TRBV6-6 | . | TGTGCCGAAGGAAAGGGACGTACCTACAATGAGCAGTTCTTC | CAEGKGRTYNEQFF
. | TRBJ1-1 | TRBV5-5 | . | TGTGCCAGCAGCTCGGACCCCAGGGACACTGAAGCTTTCTTT | CASSSDPRDTEAFF
. | TRBJ2-3 | TRBV19 | . | TGTGCCAGTAGTATTGGTGGACGGATCACAGATACGCAGTATTTT | CASSIGGRITDTQYF
few | TRBJ1-2 | TRBV9 | TRBD1 | TGTGCCAGCAGCGTGGGACAGACTCACTATGGCTACACCTTC | CASSVGQTHYGYTF